This note documents a single TCR beta chain sequence. CDR3 size: 20 residues. Germline values: CDR1 LGHNA, CDR2 YSLEER. V lost 4 bases to trimming and J lost 1 base; unmatched junction nucleotides: 17. These data come from a study of blood T cell repertoires in COVID-19. The overall study: Material from acute and convalescent COVID-19 was sourced from the United States, Italy and Spain. The cDNA or gDNA used as material had been derived from T cells, B-cell-depleted T cells, or PBMCs.

Per the original methods: Amplification of reference gene primers provided the estimated nucleated cell counts. The protocol was immunoSEQ multiplex PCR, while the TCRdb copy is restricted to in-frame clones and leaves out a portion. V and J calls and clone size are as listed in that table; D and trimming were resolved from the DNA. The sample carries 95,000 to 110,000 clones, approximately 86% recorded once. This clonotype originated in a human donor in a cohort sampled during active COVID-19. Source material: peripheral blood. The chain is built from TRBV4-3 and TRBJ2-4, with 9 bases matching TRBD1. The CDR3 coding sequence is TGCGCCAGCAGCCCCCTACCAACAGGACAGGGGATTATTGCCAAAAACATTCAGTACTTC. Translation gives CASSPLPTGQGIIAKNIQYF.